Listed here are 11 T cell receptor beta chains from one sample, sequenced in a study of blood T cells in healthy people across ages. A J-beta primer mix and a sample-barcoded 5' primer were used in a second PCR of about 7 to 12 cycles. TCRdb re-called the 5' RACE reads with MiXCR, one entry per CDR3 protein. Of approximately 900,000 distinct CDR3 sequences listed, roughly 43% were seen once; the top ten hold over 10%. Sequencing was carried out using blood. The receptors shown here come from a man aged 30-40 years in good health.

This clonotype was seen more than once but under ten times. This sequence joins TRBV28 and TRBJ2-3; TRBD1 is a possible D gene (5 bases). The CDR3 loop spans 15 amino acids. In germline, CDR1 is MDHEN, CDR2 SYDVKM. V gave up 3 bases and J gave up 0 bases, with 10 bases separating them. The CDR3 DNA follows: TGTGCCAGCAGTTTCAATCAGGGTAGCACAGATACGCAGTATTTT. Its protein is CASSFNQGSTDTQYF.

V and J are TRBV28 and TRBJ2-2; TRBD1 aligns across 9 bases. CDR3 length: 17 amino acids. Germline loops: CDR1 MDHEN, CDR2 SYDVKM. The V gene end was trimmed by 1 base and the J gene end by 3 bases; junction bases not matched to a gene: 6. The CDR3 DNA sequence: TGTGCCAGCAGTTTATACGGACAGGGGAGGGACACCGGGGAGCTGTTTTTT. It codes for CASSLYGQGRDTGELFF.

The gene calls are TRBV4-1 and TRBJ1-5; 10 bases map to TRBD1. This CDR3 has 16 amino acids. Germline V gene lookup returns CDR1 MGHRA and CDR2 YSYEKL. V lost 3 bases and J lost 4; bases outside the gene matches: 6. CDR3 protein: CASSHQRDRGNQPQHF. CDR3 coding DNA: TGCGCCAGCAGCCACCAAAGGGACAGGGGAAATCAGCCCCAGCATTTT.

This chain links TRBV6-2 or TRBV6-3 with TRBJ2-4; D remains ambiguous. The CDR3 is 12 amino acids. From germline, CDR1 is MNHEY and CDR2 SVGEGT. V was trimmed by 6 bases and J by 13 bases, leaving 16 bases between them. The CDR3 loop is CASSSQTFEQYF. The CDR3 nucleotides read TGTGCCAGCAGCTCACAGACTTTTGAGCAGTACTTC.

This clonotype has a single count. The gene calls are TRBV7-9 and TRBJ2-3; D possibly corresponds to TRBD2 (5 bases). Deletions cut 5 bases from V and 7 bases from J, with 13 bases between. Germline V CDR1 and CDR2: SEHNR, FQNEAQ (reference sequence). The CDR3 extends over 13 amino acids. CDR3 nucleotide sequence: TGTGCCAGCAGCAGAACCGAGCGGAATACGCAGTATTTT. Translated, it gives CASSRTERNTQYF.

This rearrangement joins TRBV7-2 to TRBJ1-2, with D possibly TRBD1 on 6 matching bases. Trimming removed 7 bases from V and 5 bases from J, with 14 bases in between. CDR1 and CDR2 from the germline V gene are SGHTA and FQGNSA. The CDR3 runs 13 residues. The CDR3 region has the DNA TGTGCCAGCACCCAAGGTACAGGGTATGGCTACACCTTC. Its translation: CASTQGTGYGYTF. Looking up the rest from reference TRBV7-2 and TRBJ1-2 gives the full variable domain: GAGVSQSPSNKVTEKGKDVELRCDPISGHTALYWYRQSLGQGLEFLIYFQGNSAPDKSGLPSDRFSAERTGGSVSTLTIQRTQQEDSAVYLCASTQGTGYGYTFGSGTRLTVV.

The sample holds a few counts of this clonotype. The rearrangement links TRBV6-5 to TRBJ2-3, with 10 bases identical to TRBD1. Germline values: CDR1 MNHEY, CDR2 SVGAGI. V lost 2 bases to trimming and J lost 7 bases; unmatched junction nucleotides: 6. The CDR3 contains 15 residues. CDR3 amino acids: CASSYKGQGLNTQYF. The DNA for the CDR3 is TGTGCCAGCAGTTACAAGGGACAGGGGTTGAATACGCAGTATTTT.

Here the CDR3 reads CSGTTNYGYTF. DNA for the CDR3: TGCAGCGGCACCACTAACTATGGCTACACCTTC. The chain joins TRBV29-1 to TRBJ1-2, with D hard to call. Trimming pared 7 bases from V and 0 bases from J, leaving 6 bases between. This CDR3 spans 11 amino acids. Germline V gives CDR1 SQVTM, CDR2 ANQGSEA.

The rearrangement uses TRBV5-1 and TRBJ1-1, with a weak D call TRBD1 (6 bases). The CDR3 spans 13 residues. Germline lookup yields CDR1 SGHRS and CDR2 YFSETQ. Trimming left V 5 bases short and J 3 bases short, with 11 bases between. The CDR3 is CASRWGADTEAFF. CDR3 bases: TGCGCCAGCAGATGGGGGGCGGACACTGAAGCTTTCTTT.

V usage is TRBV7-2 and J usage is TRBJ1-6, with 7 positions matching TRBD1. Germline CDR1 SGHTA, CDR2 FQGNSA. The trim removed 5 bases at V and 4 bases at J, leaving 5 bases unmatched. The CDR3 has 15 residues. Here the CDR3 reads CASSRGTVYNSPLHF. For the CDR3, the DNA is TGTGCCAGCAGCAGGGGGACAGTTTATAATTCACCCCTCCACTTT.

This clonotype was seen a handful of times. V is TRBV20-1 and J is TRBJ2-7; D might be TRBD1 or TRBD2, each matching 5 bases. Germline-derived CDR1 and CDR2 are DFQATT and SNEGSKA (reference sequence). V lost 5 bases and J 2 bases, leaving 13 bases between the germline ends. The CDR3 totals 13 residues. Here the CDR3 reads CSAGGGRTYEQYF. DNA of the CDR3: TGCAGTGCTGGGGGTGGACGGACCTACGAGCAGTACTTC.